What follows is one T cell receptor beta chain and its context. The sample belongs to a study of blood T cell repertoires in COVID-19. Overall study: The United States, Italy and Spain were the sources of the acute and convalescent COVID-19 samples. PBMCs, B-cell-depleted T cells, or T cells provided the cDNA or gDNA that made up the material.

The method was immunoSEQ multiplex PCR; TCRdb's version includes in-frame clones alone and lacks a portion of them. This table holds roughly 110,000 clones, roughly four fifths found once. The CDR3 sequence is 12 residues long. Deletions cut 3 bases from V and 8 bases from J, with 5 bases between. The germline gives CDR1 SGHAT, CDR2 FQNNGV. This TCR came from a woman aged 60 to 75 with acute or convalescent COVID-19. Sequences were obtained from peripheral blood. This chain uses TRBV11-2 with TRBJ1-6; D is undetermined. This CDR3 is CASSFNYSPLHF. CDR3 sequence (DNA): TGTGCCAGCAGCTTCAACTATTCACCCCTCCACTTT.